These 29 T cell receptor beta chains originate from one sample sequenced in a study of OX40 agonist ivuxolimab in advanced cancers. Libraries were prepared through the immunoSEQ multiplex PCR assay. TCRdb re-hosts the immuneACCESS table, in-frame sequences only. Its copies lack some clones; in the studies checked, an unresolved V gene accounts for under half of them, and the cause for the rest is not known. Recorded for this sample are nearly 70,000 clones; roughly 84% of them occurred a single time. 1.4% to 1.5% of the sample is taken by the ten largest. Specimen: CD4+ or CD8+ T cells sorted from blood, collected in a trial of the OX40 agonist ivuxolimab. These TCRs come from an adult with an advanced solid tumor such as melanoma, head and neck, liver or kidney cancer.

In this sample, this clone turned up once. The CDR3 loop is CASSEYRVETQYF. CDR3 bases: TGTGCCAGCAGTGAGTACAGGGTTGAGACCCAGTACTTC. This chain links TRBV27 with TRBJ2-5, with D possibly matching TRBD1 (6 bases). This CDR3 is 13 amino acids long. CDR1 and CDR2 (germline): MNHEY, SMNVEV (reference sequence). V was clipped by 5 bases and J by 5 bases, with 12 bases between them.

The chain recombines TRBV5-6 with TRBJ2-1; D unclear. Trimming cost V 0 bases and J 10 bases, with 11 bases left between them. This CDR3 has 13 amino acids. CDR1 is SGHDT, CDR2 YYEEEE, per germline. The CDR3 loop is CASSLGPIDEQFF. DNA for the CDR3: TGTGCCAGCAGCTTGGGGCCCATCGACGAGCAGTTCTTC.

J is TRBJ1-2 and V is TRBV6-5, with TRBD1 identical over 7 bases. Germline V gene sequence: CDR1 MNHEY, CDR2 SVGAGI. Trimming at V came to 5 bases and at J to 8 bases, leaving 14 bases not matched to a gene. CDR3 length equals 15 residues. The CDR3 DNA is TGTGCCAGCAGTCTATCCGCGACAGGGCGTGGGGGCTACACCTTC. This gives the protein CASSLSATGRGGYTF.

The CDR3, as DNA: TGTGCCAGCAGTTACGAACCCGGGACAGCTAGCACAGATACGCAGTATTTT. Translated: CASSYEPGTASTDTQYF. The chain carries TRBV27 and TRBJ2-3, with 7 bases identical to TRBD1. The CDR3 sequence is 17 residues long. With V trimmed by 4 bases and J by 0 bases, 10 bases remained unmatched. CDR1 is MNHEY, CDR2 SMNVEV, per germline (reference sequence).

By share, this clone ranks as medium-sized. This chain links TRBV25-1 with TRBJ1-4, with D hard to call. Germline lookup yields CDR1 MGHDK and CDR2 SYGVNS. V shed 4 bases and J shed 6 bases, with 9 bases lying between them. CDR3 size: 13 residues. The CDR3 DNA reads TGTGCCAGCAGTGGGGTCAATTATGAAAAACTGTTTTTT. This translates into CASSGVNYEKLFF.

DNA of the CDR3: TGTGCCAGCAGCAAAGCCGGACTTACCTACGAGCAGTACTTC. Its translation is CASSKAGLTYEQYF. V is TRBV7-9 and J is TRBJ2-7; D perhaps matches TRBD2 (5 bases). Germline CDR1 and CDR2: SEHNR and FQNEAQ (reference sequence). The ends were cut back, 5 bases at V and 2 bases at J, with 13 bases in the middle. The CDR3 is made up of 14 amino acids.

This chain links TRBV5-4 with TRBJ1-6; D perhaps matches TRBD1 (5 bases). Trimming took 4 bases from V and 5 from J, leaving 13 bases between them. CDR3 length: 15 residues. The germline CDR1 and CDR2 sequences are SGHNT and YYREEE (reference sequence). The CDR3 reads CASSPRSGDNSPLHF. The CDR3 DNA reads as TGTGCCAGCAGCCCTCGTTCGGGGGATAATTCACCCCTCCACTTT.

The chain has TRBV5-4 and TRBJ1-2; a possible D gene is TRBD1 (6 bases). The germline gives CDR1 SGHNT, CDR2 YYREEE (reference sequence). V was pared by 2 bases and J by 4 bases, with 12 bases between. The CDR3 consists of 14 residues. The CDR3 nucleotides read TGTGCCAGCAGCTTCGGACAGAACGTCTATGGCTACACCTTC. It encodes CASSFGQNVYGYTF.

The V and J genes are TRBV10-1 and TRBJ2-7; 8 nucleotides agree with TRBD1. The CDR3 consists of 13 residues. V lost 7 bases to trimming and J lost 7 bases; unmatched junction nucleotides: 9. CDR1 and CDR2 from the germline V gene are WNHNN and SYGVQD (reference sequence). CDR3 protein: CASMVQGALEQYF. The CDR3 DNA reads TGCGCCAGCATGGTCCAGGGGGCGCTTGAGCAGTACTTC.

The chain carries TRBV6-4 and TRBJ2-7, with 11 bases identical to TRBD1. The V and J ends lost 8 bases and 4 bases, in that order; junction bases with no gene match: 7. Per germline, CDR1 MRHNA and CDR2 SNTAGT. The CDR3 sequence is 14 residues long. The DNA for the CDR3 is TGTGCCAGCCGCGTGGGACAGGGGGTTTACGAGCAGTACTTC. Its translation is CASRVGQGVYEQYF.

This sequence joins TRBV2 and TRBJ2-5; 13 bases are shared with TRBD2. The CDR3 extends over 16 amino acids. The germline gives CDR1 SNHLY, CDR2 FYNNEI. Trimming at V came to 6 bases and at J to 0 bases, leaving 4 bases not matched to a gene. CDR3 sequence: CASSEGLAGNQETQYF. CDR3 coding DNA: TGTGCCAGCAGCGAGGGACTAGCGGGGAACCAAGAGACCCAGTACTTC.

The J gene is TRBJ1-6, the V gene TRBV6-5; TRBD1 matches at 9 bases. CDR3 size: 15 residues. V was pared by 10 bases and J by 7 bases, with 11 bases of the junction left unmatched. Germline V gives CDR1 MNHEY, CDR2 SVGAGI. CDR3 nucleotides: TGTGCCACTACGGGACAGGGCGAACGGAATTCACCCCTCCACTTT. It yields the protein CATTGQGERNSPLHF.

This clone occurred once. The rearrangement joins TRBV7-2 to TRBJ2-2, with 12 bases fitting TRBD2. This CDR3 spans 16 amino acids. With V trimmed by 6 bases and J by 4 bases, 6 bases remained unmatched. Looked up from germline, CDR1 is SGHTA and CDR2 is FQGNSA. As DNA, the CDR3 is TGTGCCAGCAGTCTCGGACTAGCGGGGCGCACCGGGGAGCTGTTTTTT. It codes for CASSLGLAGRTGELFF.

This clone was picked up a small number of times. This chain connects TRBV7-6 to TRBJ1-4, with TRBD1 as a possible D gene (5 bases). V lost 1 base to trimming and J lost 7 bases, with 16 bases between them. The V gene's germline CDR1 is SGHVS and CDR2 FNYEAQ. The CDR3 has 16 amino acids. The CDR3 DNA sequence: TGTGCCAGCAGCTTAGTGACGGGGGGAGGAGGTGAAAAACTGTTTTTT. As protein: CASSLVTGGGGEKLFF.

This clone was seen a handful of times. This chain connects TRBV7-2 to TRBJ2-1, with 8 bases matching TRBD1. The junction had 5 bases not matched to a gene; V was cut back by 5 bases and J by 5 bases. Germline CDR1 and CDR2: SGHTA and FQGNSA. The CDR3 runs 14 residues. In DNA form, the CDR3 reads TGTGCCAGCAGCCCAGGACAGGGTCACAATGAGCAGTTCTTC. Its translation is CASSPGQGHNEQFF. Filled out from reference TRBV7-2 and TRBJ2-1, the complete variable domain reads GAGVSQSPSNKVTEKGKDVELRCDPISGHTALYWYRQSLGQGLEFLIYFQGNSAPDKSGLPSDRFSAERTGGSVSTLTIQRTQQEDSAVYLCASSPGQGHNEQFFGPGTRLTVL.

The rearrangement joins TRBV7-2 to TRBJ2-3, with D perhaps matching TRBD2 (6 bases). Trimming took off 0 bases at V and 4 bases at J, with 11 bases between the two ends. This CDR3 has 15 amino acids. Germline-derived CDR1 and CDR2 are SGHTA and FQGNSA. The CDR3 here is CASSLAGAGPDTQYF. The CDR3 bases are TGTGCCAGCAGCTTAGCGGGTGCGGGGCCAGATACGCAGTATTTT.

This chain uses TRBV5-1 with TRBJ2-7; TRBD1 aligns across 7 bases. There are 12 residues in the CDR3. In germline, CDR1 is SGHRS, CDR2 YFSETQ. Losses at the gene ends were 7 bases for V and 2 bases for J; bases not matched to a gene: 3. CDR3 coding DNA: TGCGCCAGCCGACAGGGTACCTACGAGCAGTACTTC. Translation: CASRQGTYEQYF. Variable domain in full (rest from reference TRBV5-1 and TRBJ2-7): KAGVTQTPRYLIKTRGQQVTLSCSPISGHRSVSWYQQTPGQGLQFLFEYFSETQRNKGNFPGRFSGRQFSNSRSEMNVSTLELGDSALYLCASRQGTYEQYFGPGTRLTVT.

The chain joins TRBV9 to TRBJ1-1, with D possibly matching TRBD1 (5 bases). V dropped 0 bases and J dropped 1 base, with 13 bases sitting between them. This CDR3 spans 16 amino acids. Looked up from germline, CDR1 is SGDLS and CDR2 is YYNGEE. The CDR3 spells CASSVDLARGNTEAFF. CDR3 coding DNA: TGTGCCAGCAGCGTAGATCTGGCGAGGGGGAACACTGAAGCTTTCTTT.

This clone has only a few counts. Distinct nucleotide sequences in the sample also encode this CDR3. This sequence joins TRBV19 and TRBJ1-6, with D uncertain. Trimming removed 5 bases from V and 6 bases from J, with 8 bases in between. Germline CDR1 LNHDA, CDR2 SQIVND (reference sequence). The length of the CDR3 is 13 residues. The CDR3 loop reads CASSRGGNSPLHF. CDR3 in DNA: TGTGCCAGTAGTCGGGGTGGTAATTCACCCCTCCACTTT.

The chain links TRBV13 to TRBJ2-7, with D perhaps TRBD1 (5 bases). Trimming pared 7 bases from V and 6 bases from J, leaving 13 bases between. The CDR3 is 12 residues long. In germline, CDR1 is PRHDT, CDR2 FYEKMQ (reference sequence). The DNA for the CDR3 is TGTGCCAGCACCCAGTGGGGCGGCGAGCAGTACTTC. Encoded protein: CASTQWGGEQYF.

The chain is built from TRBV5-1 and TRBJ2-2, with 8 bases aligning to TRBD1. The V segment lost 4 bases and the J segment 6 bases; nucleotides outside the gene matches: 5. This CDR3 has 14 residues. Per the germline V gene, CDR1 is SGHRS and CDR2 is YFSETQ. CDR3 coding DNA: TGCGCCAGCAGCGCCACACAGGGGGCCGGGGAGCTGTTTTTT. Its protein product is CASSATQGAGELFF. The full variable domain, with the rest looked up from reference TRBV5-1 and TRBJ2-2, is KAGVTQTPRYLIKTRGQQVTLSCSPISGHRSVSWYQQTPGQGLQFLFEYFSETQRNKGNFPGRFSGRQFSNSRSEMNVSTLELGDSALYLCASSATQGAGELFFGEGSRLTVL.

The chain uses TRBV29-1 and TRBJ1-1, with TRBD1 matching 7 bases. The J segment lost 2 bases and the V segment lost 5 bases, leaving 8 bases of the junction unmatched. CDR1 and CDR2 (germline): SQVTM, ANQGSEA. CDR3 length equals 14 residues. CDR3 sequence reads: CSVRRDRTNTEAFF. The CDR3 DNA reads TGCAGCGTTCGGAGGGACAGAACAAACACTGAAGCTTTCTTT.

The chain employs TRBV5-5 and TRBJ2-1; 13 positions agree with TRBD2. After removal of 4 bases from V and 3 bases from J, the junction contained 4 bases not matched to a gene. The germline V gene has CDR1 SGHKS and CDR2 YYEKEE (reference sequence). The CDR3 contains 16 residues. CDR3 in amino acids: CASSPGLAGLYNEQFF. The CDR3 DNA reads as TGTGCCAGCAGCCCGGGACTAGCGGGGCTCTACAATGAGCAGTTCTTC.

This clone was found once. The V and J genes are TRBV30 and TRBJ1-1, with D unresolved. The V gene lost 6 bases and the J gene lost 5 bases, with 13 bases spanning the gap. Germline V CDR1 and CDR2: GTSNPN, SVGIG (reference sequence). The CDR3 covers 12 residues. CDR3 region: CACNRVATEAFF. In DNA form, the CDR3 reads TGTGCCTGTAATAGGGTCGCAACTGAAGCTTTCTTT.

The chain couples TRBV27 to TRBJ2-7, with 7 bases lining up with TRBD1. Trimming took 0 bases from V and 1 from J; bases not matched to a gene: 3. The CDR3 contains 15 residues. The germline gives CDR1 MNHEY, CDR2 SMNVEV (reference sequence). CDR3 sequence reads: CASSLSLRGSYEQYF. The CDR3 region has the DNA TGTGCCAGCAGTTTATCGCTCAGGGGGTCCTACGAGCAGTACTTC.

This clone has a handful of counts. V usage is TRBV27 and J usage is TRBJ2-3; 10 nucleotides align to TRBD2. Germline assignment: CDR1 MNHEY and CDR2 SMNVEV (reference sequence). This CDR3 region has 15 residues. V trimming: 4 bases; J trimming: 4 bases; junction bases outside the gene matches: 5. CDR3 loop: CASSSLSGGADTQYF. Here the CDR3 DNA reads TGTGCCAGCAGTTCCTTAAGCGGGGGGGCAGATACGCAGTATTTT.

This rearrangement joins TRBV27 to TRBJ1-2; 7 positions match TRBD1. Germline CDR1 and CDR2: MNHEY and SMNVEV (reference sequence). The CDR3 sequence is 15 residues long. V lost 2 bases to trimming and J lost 5 bases; unmatched junction nucleotides: 8. The CDR3, as DNA: TGTGCCAGCAGTTTAAGTGCCAGCAGGGGGTATGGCTACACCTTC. Protein sequence: CASSLSASRGYGYTF.

The chain combines TRBV28 with TRBJ2-2; D possibly corresponds to TRBD2 (6 bases). Trimming left V 4 bases short and J 7 bases short, with 10 bases between. CDR3 length equals 13 residues. Looked up from germline, CDR1 is MDHEN and CDR2 is SYDVKM. The CDR3 DNA reads TGTGCCAGCAGTTGGGGGGTTGGCGGGGAGCTGTTTTTT. As protein: CASSWGVGGELFF.

V and J are TRBV6-1 and TRBJ1-1; 7 bases are shared with TRBD1. Per germline, CDR1 MNHNS and CDR2 SASEGT. The CDR3 consists of 12 residues. Trimming took 9 bases from V and 5 from J; bases not matched to a gene: 6. The CDR3 nucleotides are TGTGCCAGTCGACAGGGCTCAACTGAAGCTTTCTTT. It codes for CASRQGSTEAFF.